This T cell receptor beta chain was recorded in a study of cytomegalovirus exposure and HLA in healthy donors. Study-wide results and limits: In an earlier analysis, in 540 or so donors, most V segments appeared productive either ~90% or ~30% of the time. Despite most TCR sequences being rare, some public TCRs occurred in many donors. Presence/absence analysis assumed near-uniform sequencing depth across donors.

Regarding this clone: Its antigen is as yet unknown.

Among the donors, all were healthy bone marrow donors. CDR1 and CDR2 (germline): MDHEN, SYDVKM. The CDR3 is made up of 12 amino acids. With 10 bases removed from V and 4 bases from J, the gap between germline ends came to 13 bases. The PCR had 60 Vbeta and 13 Jbeta primers. The repertoire was sequenced with immunoSEQ multiplex PCR; TCRdb's copy has only in-frame clones and lacks some. The sample holds hundreds of thousands of clones, approximately 79% seen once. The chain joins TRBV28 to TRBJ1-2; D uncertain. The specimen sequenced was PBMCs. The sequence was obtained from a male donor in good health and CMV-seronegative. The CDR3 here is CATRHQLYGYTF. CDR3 DNA sequence: TGTGCCACCCGACACCAGCTCTATGGCTACACCTTC.